This T cell receptor (beta chain) derives from a study of T cell responses to AZD1222 COVID-19 vaccine. Clones were read by immunoSEQ multiplex PCR, and TCRdb kept only the in-frame ones, dropping some. Here the sample spans roughly 120,000 clones, 75% to 90% being singletons. Trimming stripped 7 bases from V and 0 bases from J, with 12 bases between. The CDR3 spans 15 residues. Germline CDR1 reads SNHLY; CDR2 reads FYNNEI. Points from the study as a whole: White British donors predominated, females outnumbered males, and clonal diversity was possibly underestimated. Seropositive AZD1222 recipients at baseline numbered only 5 or 6. When two AZD1222 doses had been given, Spike-specific TCR breadth and depth rose. Across spike, vaccine-associated CD4 TCRs were found, dominant at 160-218 and 743-854.

A remark on this clone: Antigen unknown.

This TCR came from an adult who received the AZD1222 COVID-19 vaccine. This material consisted of peripheral blood, taken 28 days after the second AZD1222 dose. V is TRBV2 and J is TRBJ1-4; no definite D call. The CDR3 spells CASTPTHSTNEKLFF. In DNA, the CDR3 is TGTGCCAGCACTCCTACACACTCAACTAATGAAAAACTGTTTTTT.